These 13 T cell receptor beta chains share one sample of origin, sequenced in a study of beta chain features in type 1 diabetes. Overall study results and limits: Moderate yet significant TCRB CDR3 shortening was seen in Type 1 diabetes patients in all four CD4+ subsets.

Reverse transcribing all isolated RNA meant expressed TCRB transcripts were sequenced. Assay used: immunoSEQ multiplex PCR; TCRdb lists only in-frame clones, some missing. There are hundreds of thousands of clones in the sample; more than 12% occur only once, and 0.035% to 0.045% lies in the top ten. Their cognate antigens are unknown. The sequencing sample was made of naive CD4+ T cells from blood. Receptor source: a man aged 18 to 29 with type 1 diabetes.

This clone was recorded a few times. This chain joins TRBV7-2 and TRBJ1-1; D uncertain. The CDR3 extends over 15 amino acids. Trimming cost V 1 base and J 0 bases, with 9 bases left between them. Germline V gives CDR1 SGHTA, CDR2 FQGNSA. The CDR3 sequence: CASSLGEGMNTEAFF. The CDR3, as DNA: TGTGCCAGCAGCTTAGGAGAGGGAATGAACACTGAAGCTTTCTTT.

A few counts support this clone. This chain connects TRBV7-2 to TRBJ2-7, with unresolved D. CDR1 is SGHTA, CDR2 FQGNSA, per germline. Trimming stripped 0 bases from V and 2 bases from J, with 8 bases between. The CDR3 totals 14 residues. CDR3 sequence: CASSLAGQTYEQYF. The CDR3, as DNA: TGTGCCAGCAGCTTAGCCGGGCAAACCTACGAGCAGTACTTC.

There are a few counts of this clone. CDR3 residues: CASSLGGGFEAFF. The CDR3 DNA is TGTGCCAGCAGTTTAGGCGGGGGGTTTGAAGCTTTCTTT. The V gene is TRBV28, the J gene TRBJ1-1; the D gene is possibly TRBD1 (5 bases). Between the trimmed V and J ends, which lost 2 bases and 7 bases, there was a span of 11 bases. The germline gives CDR1 MDHEN, CDR2 SYDVKM. This CDR3 contains 13 residues.

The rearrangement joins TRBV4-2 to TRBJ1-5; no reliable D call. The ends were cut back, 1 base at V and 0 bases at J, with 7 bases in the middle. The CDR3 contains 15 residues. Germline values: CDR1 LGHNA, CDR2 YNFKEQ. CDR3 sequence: CASSQGPFSNQPQHF. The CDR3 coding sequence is TGTGCCAGCAGCCAAGGTCCTTTTAGCAATCAGCCCCAGCATTTT.

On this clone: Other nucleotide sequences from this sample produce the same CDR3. DNA of the CDR3: TGTGCCAGCAGCCTATCGCGCGGGGGGGCCACAGATACGCAGTATTTT. Translated, it gives CASSLSRGGATDTQYF. The chain links TRBV7-2 to TRBJ2-3, with 9 bases identical to TRBD2. CDR3 size: 16 residues. With V trimmed by 5 bases and J by 2 bases, 8 bases remained unmatched. CDR1 and CDR2 (germline): SGHTA, FQGNSA.

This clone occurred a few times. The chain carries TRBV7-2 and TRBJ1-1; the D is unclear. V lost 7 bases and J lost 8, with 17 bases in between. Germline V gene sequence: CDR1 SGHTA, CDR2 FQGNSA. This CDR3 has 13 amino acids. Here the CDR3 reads CASTPGGGLEAFF. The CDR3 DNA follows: TGTGCCAGCACCCCAGGTGGCGGCTTAGAAGCTTTCTTT.

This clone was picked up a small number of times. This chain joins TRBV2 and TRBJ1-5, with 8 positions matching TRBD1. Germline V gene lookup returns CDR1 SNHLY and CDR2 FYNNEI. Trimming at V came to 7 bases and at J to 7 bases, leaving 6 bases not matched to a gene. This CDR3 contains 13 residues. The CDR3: CASKDRGSQPQHF. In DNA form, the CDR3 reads TGTGCCAGCAAAGACAGGGGAAGCCAGCCCCAGCATTTT.

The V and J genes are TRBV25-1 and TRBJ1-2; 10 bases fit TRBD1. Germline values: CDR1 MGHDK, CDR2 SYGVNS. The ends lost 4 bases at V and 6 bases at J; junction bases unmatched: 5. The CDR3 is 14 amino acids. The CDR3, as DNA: TGTGCCAGCAGTGGCGACAGGGGGCCAAATGGCTACACCTTC. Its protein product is CASSGDRGPNGYTF.

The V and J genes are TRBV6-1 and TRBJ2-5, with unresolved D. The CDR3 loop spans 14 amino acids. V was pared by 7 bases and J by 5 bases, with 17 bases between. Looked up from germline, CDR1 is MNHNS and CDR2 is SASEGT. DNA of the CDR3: TGTGCCAGCAAAGAAGGAACAGCGAGGGAGACCCAGTACTTC. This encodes CASKEGTARETQYF.

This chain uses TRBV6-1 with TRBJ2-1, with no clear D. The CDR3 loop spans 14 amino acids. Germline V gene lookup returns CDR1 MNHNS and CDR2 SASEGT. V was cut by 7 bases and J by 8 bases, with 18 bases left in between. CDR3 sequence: CASTTRSGVHEQFF. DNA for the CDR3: TGTGCCAGCACCACAAGGAGTGGGGTCCATGAGCAGTTCTTC.

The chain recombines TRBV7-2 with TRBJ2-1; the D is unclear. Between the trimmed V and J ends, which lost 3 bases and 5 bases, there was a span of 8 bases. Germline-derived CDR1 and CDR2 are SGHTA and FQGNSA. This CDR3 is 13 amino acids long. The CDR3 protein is CASSLAAHNEQFF. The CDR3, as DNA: TGTGCCAGCAGCTTGGCGGCCCACAATGAGCAGTTCTTC.

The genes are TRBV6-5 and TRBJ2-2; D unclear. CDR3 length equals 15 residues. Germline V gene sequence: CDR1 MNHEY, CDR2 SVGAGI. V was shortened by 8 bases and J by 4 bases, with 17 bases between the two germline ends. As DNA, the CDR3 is TGTGCCAGCCACGAGAGAGGAGTGGGCACCGGGGAGCTGTTTTTT. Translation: CASHERGVGTGELFF.

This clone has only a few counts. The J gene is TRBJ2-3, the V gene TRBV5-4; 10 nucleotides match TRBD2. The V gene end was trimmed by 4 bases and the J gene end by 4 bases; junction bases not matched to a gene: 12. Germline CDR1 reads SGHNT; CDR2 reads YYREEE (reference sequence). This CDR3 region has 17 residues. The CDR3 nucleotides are TGTGCCAGCAGCCCCCTGGTGAGCGGGGGGGCCGCAGATACGCAGTATTTT. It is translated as CASSPLVSGGAADTQYF.